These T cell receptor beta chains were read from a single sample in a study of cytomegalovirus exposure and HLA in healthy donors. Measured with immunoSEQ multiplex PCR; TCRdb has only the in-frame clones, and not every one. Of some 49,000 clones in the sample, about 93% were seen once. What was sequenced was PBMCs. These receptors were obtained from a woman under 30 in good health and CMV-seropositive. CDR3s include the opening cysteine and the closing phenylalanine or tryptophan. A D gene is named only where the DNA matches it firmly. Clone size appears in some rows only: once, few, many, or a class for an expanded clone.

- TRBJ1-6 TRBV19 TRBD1 TGTGCCAGTAGCCGGACAGGGGGCTATAATTCACCCCTCCACTTT CASSRTGGYNSPLHF
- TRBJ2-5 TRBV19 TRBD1 TGTGCCAGTAGTAGAGCTCCGGACAGGGGGTACCAAGAGACCCAGTACTTC CASSRAPDRGYQETQYF
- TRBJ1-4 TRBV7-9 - TGTGCCAGCAGCTTAGCGCTTGGAGGGCGGATAGCAACTAATGAAAAACTGTTTTTT CASSLALGGRIATNEKLFF
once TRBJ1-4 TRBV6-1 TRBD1 TGTGCCAGCAGTATTCGGACAGGCCGAAATGAAAAACTGTTTTTT CASSIRTGRNEKLFF
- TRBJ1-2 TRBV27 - TGTGCCAGCAGTATGACCTCAGGGGCCAACTATGGCTACACCTTC CASSMTSGANYGYTF
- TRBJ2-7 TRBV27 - TGTGCCAGCAGTTCTGCCGGGAACGAGCAGTACTTC CASSSAGNEQYF
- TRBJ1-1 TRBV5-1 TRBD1 TGCGCCAGCAGCTTCCAACAGGGGGGAATTAGTGAAGCTTTCTTT CASSFQQGGISEAFF
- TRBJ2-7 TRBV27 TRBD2 TGTGCCAGCAGTCTAACTAGCGCCTCCTACGAGCAGTACTTC CASSLTSASYEQYF
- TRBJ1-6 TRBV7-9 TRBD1 TGTGCCAGCAGCGTTGGGACAGGGAGTAATTCACCCCTCCACTTT CASSVGTGSNSPLHF
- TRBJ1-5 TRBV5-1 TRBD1 TGCGCCAGCAGCCCAGGACAGGGAGGTAATCAGCCCCAGCATTTT CASSPGQGGNQPQHF
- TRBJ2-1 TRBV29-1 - TGCAGCGTTTCACAGGGTACCGGGCTCAATGAGCAGTTCTTC CSVSQGTGLNEQFF
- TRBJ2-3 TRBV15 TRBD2 TGTGCCACCAGCAGAGATCTGACGGGGGGAGATACGCAGTATTTT CATSRDLTGGDTQYF
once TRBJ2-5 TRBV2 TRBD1 TGTGCCAGCAGTGAAAGGGGGCGAGAGACCCAGTACTTC CASSERGRETQYF
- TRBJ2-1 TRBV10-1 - TGCGCCAGCGGAGACCGGGACTACAATGAGCAGTTCTTC CASGDRDYNEQFF
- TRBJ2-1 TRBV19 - TGTGCCAGTAGTATAGTTCGGGTTGATGAGCAGTTCTTC CASSIVRVDEQFF
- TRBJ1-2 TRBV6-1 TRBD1 TGTGCCAGCAGTCGGGACAGGAACTATGGCTACACCTTC CASSRDRNYGYTF
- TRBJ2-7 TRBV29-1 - TGCAGCGCGAGGGAGCCGCCGATATACGAGCAGTACTTC CSAREPPIYEQYF
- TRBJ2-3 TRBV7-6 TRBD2 TGTGCCAGCAGCTCTAGCGGGATGAGCACAGATACGCAGTATTTT CASSSSGMSTDTQYF
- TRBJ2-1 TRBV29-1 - TGCAGCGTTGAGTTTGGGCGGGGCTCCTACAATGAGCAGTTCTTC CSVEFGRGSYNEQFF
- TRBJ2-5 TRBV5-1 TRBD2 TGCGCCAGCAGGTCCGCACTAGCGGGAGGGCAAGAGACCCAGTACTTC CASRSALAGGQETQYF
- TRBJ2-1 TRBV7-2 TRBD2 TGTGCCAGCAGCTTAGGGGGCAGCGGGAGGGGGCTGAATGAGCAGTTCTTC CASSLGGSGRGLNEQFF
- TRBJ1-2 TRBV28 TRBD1 TGTGCCAGCAAAACAGGGGCCTATAACTATGGCTACACCTTC CASKTGAYNYGYTF
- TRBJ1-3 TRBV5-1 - TGCGCCAGCAGCTTGACCGGGAAGGGTGGAAACACCATATATTTT CASSLTGKGGNTIYF
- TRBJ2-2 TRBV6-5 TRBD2 TGTGCCAGCAGTTACGGGGCGGGAGGGAACACCGGGGAGCTGTTTTTT CASSYGAGGNTGELFF
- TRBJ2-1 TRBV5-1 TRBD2 TGCGCCAGCAGCCCCGGGACTAGCGGGAGGAGCTCCTACAATGAGCAGTTCTTC CASSPGTSGRSSYNEQFF
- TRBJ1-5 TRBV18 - TGTGCCAGCTCACCACACCAGAATGAGCCCCAGCATTTT CASSPHQNEPQHF
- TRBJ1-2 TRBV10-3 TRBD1 TGTGCCATCAGTGGACAGGGACAACTTAACTATGGCTACACCTTC CAISGQGQLNYGYTF
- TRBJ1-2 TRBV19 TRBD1 TGTGCCAGTAGTACCCTTGGACAGGGGAATGGCTACACCTTC CASSTLGQGNGYTF
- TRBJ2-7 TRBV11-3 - TGTGCCAGCAGCTTAGGGCGGGACTACGAGCAGTACTTC CASSLGRDYEQYF
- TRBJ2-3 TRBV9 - TGTGCCAGCAGCGTAGCCCCAAATCTAGCGCGCACAGATACGCAGTATTTT CASSVAPNLARTDTQYF
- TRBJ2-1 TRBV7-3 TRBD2 TGTGCCAGCAGCTTACAGGGACTAGCGGGAGTGAATGAGCAGTTCTTC CASSLQGLAGVNEQFF
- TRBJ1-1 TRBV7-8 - TGTGCCAGCAGCTTGGCAGGGGCTCTGAACACTGAAGCTTTCTTT CASSLAGALNTEAFF
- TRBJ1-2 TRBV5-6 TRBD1 TGTGCCAGCAGCTTGGCCATTGGGACAGGGAAGGGCTACACCTTC CASSLAIGTGKGYTF
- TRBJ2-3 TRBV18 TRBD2 TGTGCCAGCTCACCACTAGCGGGACGCACAGATACGCAGTATTTT CASSPLAGRTDTQYF
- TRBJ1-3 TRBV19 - TGTGCCAGTAGTACAGGGTTCTCTGGAAACACCATATATTTT CASSTGFSGNTIYF
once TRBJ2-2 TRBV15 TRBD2 TGTGCCACCAGCAGAGATCTCGAGAGGGAGGGCCGGACCGGGGAGCTGTTTTTT CATSRDLEREGRTGELFF
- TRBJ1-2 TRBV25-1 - TGTGCCAGCAGTGAAGGGCAGGGCCTCATCTATGGCTACACCTTC CASSEGQGLIYGYTF
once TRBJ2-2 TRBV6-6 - TGTGCCAGCACGGACAGGAACACCGGGGAGCTGTTTTTT CASTDRNTGELFF
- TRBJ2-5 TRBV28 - TGTGCCAGCGGAGAGAGGGGGTCCAAAGAGACCCAGTACTTC CASGERGSKETQYF
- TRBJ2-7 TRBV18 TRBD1 TGTGCCAGCTCACCGGGACAGGGTAACCACGAGCAGTACTTC CASSPGQGNHEQYF
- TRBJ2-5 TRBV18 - TGTGCCAGCCTCCCAGGGGAACGGATCCAAGAGACCCAGTACTTC CASLPGERIQETQYF